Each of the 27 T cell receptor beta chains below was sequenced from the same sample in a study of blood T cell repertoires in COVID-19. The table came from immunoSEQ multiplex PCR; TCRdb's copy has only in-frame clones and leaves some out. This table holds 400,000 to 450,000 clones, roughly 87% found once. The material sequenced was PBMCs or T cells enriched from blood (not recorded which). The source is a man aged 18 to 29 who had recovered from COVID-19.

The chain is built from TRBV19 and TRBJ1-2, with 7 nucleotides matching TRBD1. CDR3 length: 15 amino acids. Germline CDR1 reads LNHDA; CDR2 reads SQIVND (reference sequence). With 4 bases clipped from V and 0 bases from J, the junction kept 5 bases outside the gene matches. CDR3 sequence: CASSTLGQANYGYTF. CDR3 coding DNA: TGTGCCAGTAGTACCCTCGGACAGGCTAACTATGGCTACACCTTC.

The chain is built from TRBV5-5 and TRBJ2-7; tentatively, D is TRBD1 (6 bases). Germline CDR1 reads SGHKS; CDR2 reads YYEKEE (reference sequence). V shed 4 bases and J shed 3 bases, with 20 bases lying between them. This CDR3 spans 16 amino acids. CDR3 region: CASSTDTGYSIYEQYF. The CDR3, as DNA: TGTGCCAGCAGCACCGACACAGGGTACTCTATCTACGAGCAGTACTTC. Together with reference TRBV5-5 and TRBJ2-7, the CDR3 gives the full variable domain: DAGVTQSPTHLIKTRGQQVTLRCSPISGHKSVSWYQQVLGQGPQFIFQYYEKEERGRGNFPDRFSARQFPNYSSELNVNALLLGDSALYLCASSTDTGYSIYEQYFGPGTRLTVT.

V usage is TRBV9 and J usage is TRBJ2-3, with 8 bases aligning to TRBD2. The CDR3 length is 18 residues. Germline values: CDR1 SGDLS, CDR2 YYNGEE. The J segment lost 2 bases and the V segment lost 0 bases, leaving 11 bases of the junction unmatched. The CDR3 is CASSVAELAAQYTDTQYF. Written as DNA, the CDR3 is TGTGCCAGCAGCGTAGCAGAACTAGCGGCACAATACACAGATACGCAGTATTTT.

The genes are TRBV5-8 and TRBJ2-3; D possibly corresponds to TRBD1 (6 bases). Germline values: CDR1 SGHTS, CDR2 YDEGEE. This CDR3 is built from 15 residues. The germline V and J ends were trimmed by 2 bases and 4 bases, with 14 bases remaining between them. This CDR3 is CASSFPAGAADTQYF. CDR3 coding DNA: TGTGCCAGCAGCTTTCCCGCAGGGGCGGCAGATACGCAGTATTTT. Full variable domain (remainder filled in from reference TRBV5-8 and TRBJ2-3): EAGVTQSPTHLIKTRGQQATLRCSPISGHTSVYWYQQALGLGLQFLLWYDEGEERNRGNFPPRFSGRQFPNYSSELNVNALELEDSALYLCASSFPAGAADTQYFGPGTRLTVL.

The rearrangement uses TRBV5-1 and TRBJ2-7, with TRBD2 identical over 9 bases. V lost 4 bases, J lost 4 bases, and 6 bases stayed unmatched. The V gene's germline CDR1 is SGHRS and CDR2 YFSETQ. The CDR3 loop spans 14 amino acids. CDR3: CASSPLAGVYEQYF. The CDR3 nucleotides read TGCGCCAGCAGCCCGTTAGCGGGAGTGTACGAGCAGTACTTC.

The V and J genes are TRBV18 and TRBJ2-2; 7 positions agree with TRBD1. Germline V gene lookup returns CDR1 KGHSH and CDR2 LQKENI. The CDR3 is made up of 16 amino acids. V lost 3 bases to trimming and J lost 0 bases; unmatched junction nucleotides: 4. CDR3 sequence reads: CASSPTGTANTGELFF. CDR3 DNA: TGTGCCAGCTCACCTACCGGGACAGCGAACACCGGGGAGCTGTTTTTT.

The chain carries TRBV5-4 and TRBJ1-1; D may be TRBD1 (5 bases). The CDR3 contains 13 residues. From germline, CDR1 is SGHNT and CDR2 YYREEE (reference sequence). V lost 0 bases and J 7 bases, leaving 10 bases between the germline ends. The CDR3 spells CASSLAGGNEAFF. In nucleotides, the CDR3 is TGTGCCAGCAGCTTGGCGGGGGGGAATGAAGCTTTCTTT.

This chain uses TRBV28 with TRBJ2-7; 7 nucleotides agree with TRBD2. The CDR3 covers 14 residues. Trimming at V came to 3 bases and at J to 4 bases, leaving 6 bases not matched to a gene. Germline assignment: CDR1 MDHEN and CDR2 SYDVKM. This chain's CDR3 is CASSFVAGDYEQYF. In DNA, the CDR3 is TGTGCCAGCAGTTTCGTGGCGGGAGATTACGAGCAGTACTTC.

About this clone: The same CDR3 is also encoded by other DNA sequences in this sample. The CDR3: CASSTGGGNSPLHF. In nucleotides, the CDR3 is TGTGCCAGTAGTACAGGGGGCGGTAATTCACCCCTCCACTTT. The chain has TRBV19 and TRBJ1-6; 8 bases line up with TRBD1. Germline V gene lookup returns CDR1 LNHDA and CDR2 SQIVND (reference sequence). V lost 4 bases, J lost 6 bases, and 2 bases stayed unmatched. The CDR3 sequence is 14 residues long.

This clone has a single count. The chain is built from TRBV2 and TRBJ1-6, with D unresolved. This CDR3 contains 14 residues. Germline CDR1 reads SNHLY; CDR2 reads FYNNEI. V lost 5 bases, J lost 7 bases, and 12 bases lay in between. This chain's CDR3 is CASSLLERNSPLHF. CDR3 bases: TGTGCCAGCAGTCTCCTAGAGCGGAATTCACCCCTCCACTTT.

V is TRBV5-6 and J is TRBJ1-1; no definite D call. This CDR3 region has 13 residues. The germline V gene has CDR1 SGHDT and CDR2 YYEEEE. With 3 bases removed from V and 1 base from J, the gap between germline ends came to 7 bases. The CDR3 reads CASSWAGNTEAFF. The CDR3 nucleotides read TGTGCCAGCAGCTGGGCCGGGAACACTGAAGCTTTCTTT.

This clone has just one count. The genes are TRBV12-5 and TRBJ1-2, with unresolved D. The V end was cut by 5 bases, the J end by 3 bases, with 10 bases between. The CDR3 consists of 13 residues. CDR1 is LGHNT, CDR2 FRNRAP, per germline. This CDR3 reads CASGTLGYYGYTF. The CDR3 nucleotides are TGTGCTAGTGGTACACTCGGGTACTATGGCTACACCTTC.

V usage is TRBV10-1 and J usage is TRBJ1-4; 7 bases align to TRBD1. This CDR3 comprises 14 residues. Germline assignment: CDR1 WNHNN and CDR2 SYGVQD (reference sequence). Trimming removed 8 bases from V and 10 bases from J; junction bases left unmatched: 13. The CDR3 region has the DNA TGCGCCAGCGGCACAGGGGCTAACCCAGGAAAACTGTTTTTT. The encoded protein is CASGTGANPGKLFF.

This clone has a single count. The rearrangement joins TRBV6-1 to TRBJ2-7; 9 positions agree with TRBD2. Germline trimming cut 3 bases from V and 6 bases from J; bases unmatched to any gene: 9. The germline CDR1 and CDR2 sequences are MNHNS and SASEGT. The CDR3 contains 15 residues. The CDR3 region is CASSDRAGGRGEQYF. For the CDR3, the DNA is TGTGCCAGCAGTGACCGTGCGGGAGGGAGGGGCGAGCAGTACTTC.

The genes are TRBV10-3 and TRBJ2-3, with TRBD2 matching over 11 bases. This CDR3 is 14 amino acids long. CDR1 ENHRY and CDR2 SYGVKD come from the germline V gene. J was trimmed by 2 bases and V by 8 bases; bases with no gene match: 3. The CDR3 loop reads CAIGTSGPTDTQYF. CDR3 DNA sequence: TGTGCCATCGGGACTAGCGGTCCCACAGATACGCAGTATTTT.

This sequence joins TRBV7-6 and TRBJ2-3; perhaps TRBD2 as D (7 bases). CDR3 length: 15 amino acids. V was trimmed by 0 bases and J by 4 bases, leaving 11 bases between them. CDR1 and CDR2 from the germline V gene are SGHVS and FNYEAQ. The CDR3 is CASSLAGGPADTQYF. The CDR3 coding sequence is TGTGCCAGCAGCTTAGCGGGGGGGCCGGCAGATACGCAGTATTTT.

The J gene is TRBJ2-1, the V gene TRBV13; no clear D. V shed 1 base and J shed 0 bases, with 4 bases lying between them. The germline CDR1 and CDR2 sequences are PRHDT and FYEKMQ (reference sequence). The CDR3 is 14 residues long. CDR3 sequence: CASSLDSSYNEQFF. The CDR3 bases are TGTGCCAGCAGCTTAGATAGCTCCTACAATGAGCAGTTCTTC.

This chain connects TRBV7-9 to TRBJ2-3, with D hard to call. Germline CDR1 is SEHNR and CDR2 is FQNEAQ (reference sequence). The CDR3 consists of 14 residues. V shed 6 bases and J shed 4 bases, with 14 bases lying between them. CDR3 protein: CASRQTALADTQYF. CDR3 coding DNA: TGTGCCAGCAGACAGACCGCATTAGCAGATACGCAGTATTTT.

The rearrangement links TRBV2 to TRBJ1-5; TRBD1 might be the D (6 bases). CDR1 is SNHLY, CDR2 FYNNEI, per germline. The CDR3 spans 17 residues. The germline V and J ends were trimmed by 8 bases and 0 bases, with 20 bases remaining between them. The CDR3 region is CASEQGIGGNSNQPQHF. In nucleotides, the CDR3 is TGTGCCAGCGAACAGGGTATCGGGGGGAATAGCAATCAGCCCCAGCATTTT. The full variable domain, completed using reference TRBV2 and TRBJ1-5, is EPEVTQTPSHQVTQMGQEVILRCVPISNHLYFYWYRQILGQKVEFLVSFYNNEISEKSEIFDDQFSVERPDGSNFTLKIRSTKLEDSAMYFCASEQGIGGNSNQPQHFGDGTRLSIL.

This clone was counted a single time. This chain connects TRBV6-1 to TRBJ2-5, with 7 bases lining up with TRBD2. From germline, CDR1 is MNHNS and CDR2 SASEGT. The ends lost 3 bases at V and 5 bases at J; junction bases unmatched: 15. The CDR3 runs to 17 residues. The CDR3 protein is CASSDGGSGYGVETQYF. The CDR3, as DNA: TGTGCCAGCAGTGACGGCGGGAGTGGGTACGGTGTTGAGACCCAGTACTTC.

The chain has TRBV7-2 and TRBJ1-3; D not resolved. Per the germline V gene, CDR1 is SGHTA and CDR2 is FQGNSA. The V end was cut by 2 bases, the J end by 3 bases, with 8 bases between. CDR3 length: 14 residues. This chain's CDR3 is CASSLKTGGNTIYF. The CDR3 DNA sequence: TGTGCCAGCAGCTTAAAAACGGGTGGAAACACCATATATTTT.

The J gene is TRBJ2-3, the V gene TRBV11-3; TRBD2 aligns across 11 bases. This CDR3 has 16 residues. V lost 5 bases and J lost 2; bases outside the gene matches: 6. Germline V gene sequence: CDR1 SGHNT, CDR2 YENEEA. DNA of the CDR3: TGTGCCAGCAGCCCTAGACTAGCGGGGAACACAGATACGCAGTATTTT. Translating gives CASSPRLAGNTDTQYF.

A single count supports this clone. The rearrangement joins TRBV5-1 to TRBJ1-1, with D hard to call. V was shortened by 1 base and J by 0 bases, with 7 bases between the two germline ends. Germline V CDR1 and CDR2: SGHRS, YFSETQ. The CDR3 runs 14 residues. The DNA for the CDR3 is TGCGCCAGCAGCTTGCACAGAATGAACACTGAAGCTTTCTTT. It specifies CASSLHRMNTEAFF.

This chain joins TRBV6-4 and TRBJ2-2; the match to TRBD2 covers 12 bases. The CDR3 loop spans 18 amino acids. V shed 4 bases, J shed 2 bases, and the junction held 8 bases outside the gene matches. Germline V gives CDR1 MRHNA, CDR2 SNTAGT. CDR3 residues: CASSVRLAGALNTGELFF. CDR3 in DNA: TGTGCCAGCAGTGTCCGACTAGCGGGGGCCCTCAACACCGGGGAGCTGTTTTTT.

Here the CDR3 reads CATSDFNSRSATGELFF. The CDR3 DNA reads as TGTGCCACCAGTGATTTCAATAGCAGATCGGCCACCGGGGAGCTGTTTTTT. The V call is TRBV24-1, the J call TRBJ2-2; D gene ambiguous. Germline V lookup: CDR1 KGHDR, CDR2 SFDVKD. V lost 1 base to trimming and J lost 4 bases, with 15 bases between them. The CDR3 runs 17 residues.

The DNA for the CDR3 is TGTGCCAGCAAGTTCGGTACGGGCAATCAGCCCCAGCATTTT. It yields the protein CASKFGTGNQPQHF. J is TRBJ1-5 and V is TRBV28; no firm D call. CDR3 size: 14 residues. V was pared by 7 bases and J by 2 bases, with 12 bases between. From germline, CDR1 is MDHEN and CDR2 SYDVKM. The full variable domain, in which reference TRBV28 and TRBJ1-5 provide the parts outside the CDR3, is DVKVTQSSRYLVKRTGEKVFLECVQDMDHENMFWYRQDPGLGLRLIYFSYDVKMKEKGDIPEGYSVSREKKERFSLILESASTNQTSMYLCASKFGTGNQPQHFGDGTRLSIL.

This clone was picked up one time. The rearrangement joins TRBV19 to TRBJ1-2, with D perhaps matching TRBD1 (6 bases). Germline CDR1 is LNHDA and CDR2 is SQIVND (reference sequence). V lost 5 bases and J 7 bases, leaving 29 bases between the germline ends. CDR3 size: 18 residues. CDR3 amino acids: CASSRYPNRDRPKGGYTF. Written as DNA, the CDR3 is TGTGCCAGTAGTCGATACCCTAACAGGGACCGACCTAAGGGTGGCTACACCTTC.